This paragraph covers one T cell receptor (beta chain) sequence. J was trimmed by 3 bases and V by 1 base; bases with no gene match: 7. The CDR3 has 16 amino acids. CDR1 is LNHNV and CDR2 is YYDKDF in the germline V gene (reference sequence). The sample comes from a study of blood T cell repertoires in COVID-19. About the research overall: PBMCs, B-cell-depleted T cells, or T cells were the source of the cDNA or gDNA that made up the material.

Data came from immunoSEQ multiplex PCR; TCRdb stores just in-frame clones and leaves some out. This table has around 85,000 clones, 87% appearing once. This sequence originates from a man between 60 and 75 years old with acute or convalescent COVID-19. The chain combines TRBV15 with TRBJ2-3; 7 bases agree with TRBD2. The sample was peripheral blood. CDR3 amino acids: CATSRGHGGGTDTQYF. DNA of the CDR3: TGTGCCACCAGCAGAGGTCACGGGGGAGGGACAGATACGCAGTATTTT. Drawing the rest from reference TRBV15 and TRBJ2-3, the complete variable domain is DAMVIQNPRYQVTQFGKPVTLSCSQTLNHNVMYWYQQKSSQAPKLLFHYYDKDFNNEADTPDNFQSRRPNTSFCFLDIRSPGLGDTAMYLCATSRGHGGGTDTQYFGPGTRLTVL.